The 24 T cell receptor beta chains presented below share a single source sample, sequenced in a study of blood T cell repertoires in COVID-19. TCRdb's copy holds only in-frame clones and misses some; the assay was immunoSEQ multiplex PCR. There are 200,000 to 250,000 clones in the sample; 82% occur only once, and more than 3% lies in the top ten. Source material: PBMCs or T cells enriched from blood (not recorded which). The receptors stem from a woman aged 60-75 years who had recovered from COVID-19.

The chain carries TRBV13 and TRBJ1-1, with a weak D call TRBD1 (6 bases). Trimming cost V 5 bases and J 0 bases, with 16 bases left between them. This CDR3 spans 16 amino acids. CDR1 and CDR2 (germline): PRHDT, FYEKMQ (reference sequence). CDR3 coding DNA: TGTGCCAGCAGCCCTAGGACAGTGGGCTTGAACACTGAAGCTTTCTTT. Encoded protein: CASSPRTVGLNTEAFF.

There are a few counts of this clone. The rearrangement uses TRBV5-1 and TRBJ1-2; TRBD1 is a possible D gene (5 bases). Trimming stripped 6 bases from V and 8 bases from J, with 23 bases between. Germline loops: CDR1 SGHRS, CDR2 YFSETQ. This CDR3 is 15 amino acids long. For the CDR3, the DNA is TGCGCCAGCAACCCGCGGGGGTATGACCGTGACGGCTACACCTTC. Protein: CASNPRGYDRDGYTF.

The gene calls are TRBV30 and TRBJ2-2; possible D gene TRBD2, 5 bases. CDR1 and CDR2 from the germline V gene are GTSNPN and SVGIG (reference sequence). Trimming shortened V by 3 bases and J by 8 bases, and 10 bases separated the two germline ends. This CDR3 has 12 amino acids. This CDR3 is CAWRRGSGELFF. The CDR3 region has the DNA TGTGCCTGGAGGCGAGGGAGTGGGGAGCTGTTTTTT.

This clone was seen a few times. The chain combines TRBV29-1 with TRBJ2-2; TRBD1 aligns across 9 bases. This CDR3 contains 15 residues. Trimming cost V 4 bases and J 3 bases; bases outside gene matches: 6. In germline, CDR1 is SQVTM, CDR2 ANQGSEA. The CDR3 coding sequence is TGCAGCGTTGGGGGACAGGGAAGGGACACCGGGGAGCTGTTTTTT. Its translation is CSVGGQGRDTGELFF.

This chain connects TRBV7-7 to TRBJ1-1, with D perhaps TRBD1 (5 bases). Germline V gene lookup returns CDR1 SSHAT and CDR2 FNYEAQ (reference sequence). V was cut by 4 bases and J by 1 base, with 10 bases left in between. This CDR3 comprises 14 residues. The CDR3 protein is CASSSGLTNTEAFF. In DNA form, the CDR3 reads TGTGCCAGCAGCTCGGGACTGACGAACACTGAAGCTTTCTTT.

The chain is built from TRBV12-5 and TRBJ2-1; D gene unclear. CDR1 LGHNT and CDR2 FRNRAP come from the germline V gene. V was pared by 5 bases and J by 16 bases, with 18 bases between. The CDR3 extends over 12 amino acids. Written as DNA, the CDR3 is TGTGCTAGTGGTCCACAGACGGATCGGTTTTTCTTC. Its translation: CASGPQTDRFFF.

CDR3 in DNA: TGTGCCAGCAGCTTTAAATCCGGGTCCGTACTCTATGGCTACACCTTC. This sequence encodes CASSFKSGSVLYGYTF. V is TRBV7-8 and J is TRBJ1-2, with D uncertain. CDR1 SGHVS and CDR2 FQNEAQ come from the germline V gene. The CDR3 length is 16 residues. Trimming stripped 3 bases from V and 4 bases from J, with 18 bases between.

The CDR3: CASSSRTGMANSPLHF. CDR3 nucleotide sequence: TGTGCCAGCAGCTCGAGGACAGGAATGGCTAATTCACCCCTCCACTTT. The rearrangement joins TRBV11-2 to TRBJ1-6, with 7 bases identical to TRBD1. CDR1 and CDR2 from the germline V gene are SGHAT and FQNNGV. The CDR3 runs 16 residues. Germline trimming cut 4 bases from V and 6 bases from J; bases unmatched to any gene: 9.

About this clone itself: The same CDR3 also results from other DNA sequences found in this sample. As DNA, the CDR3 is TGTGCCAGCAGCGAGACAGGGGGCAACACCGGGGAGCTGTTTTTT. The encoded protein is CASSETGGNTGELFF. V and J are TRBV6-5 and TRBJ2-2; the match to TRBD1 covers 10 bases. The CDR3 loop spans 15 amino acids. J gave up 2 bases and V 6 bases, and 3 bases lay outside the gene matches. CDR1 and CDR2 from the germline V gene are MNHEY and SVGAGI.

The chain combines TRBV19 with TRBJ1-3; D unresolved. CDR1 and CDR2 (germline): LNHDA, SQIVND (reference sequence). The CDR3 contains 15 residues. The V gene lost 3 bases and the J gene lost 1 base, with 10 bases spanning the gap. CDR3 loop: CASSMTDLSGNTIYF. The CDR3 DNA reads TGTGCCAGTAGTATGACTGACTTATCTGGAAACACCATATATTTT.

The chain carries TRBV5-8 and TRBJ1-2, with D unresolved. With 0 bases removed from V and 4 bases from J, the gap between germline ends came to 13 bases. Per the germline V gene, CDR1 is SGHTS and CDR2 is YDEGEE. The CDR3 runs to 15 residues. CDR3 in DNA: TGTGCCAGCAGCTTGGGTCAGGCTTCAGGCTATGGCTACACCTTC. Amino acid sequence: CASSLGQASGYGYTF.

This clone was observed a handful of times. The CDR3 DNA sequence: TGTGCCATCAGTACCATAGCGGGAGCCTACAATGAGCAGTTCTTC. This translates into CAISTIAGAYNEQFF. The V gene is TRBV10-3, the J gene TRBJ2-1, with 9 bases that match TRBD2. Germline CDR1 is ENHRY and CDR2 is SYGVKD. CDR3 length equals 15 residues. The J segment lost 2 bases and the V segment lost 5 bases, leaving 4 bases of the junction unmatched.

The CDR3 region is CASRGTPARNEKLFF. The CDR3 nucleotides read TGTGCCAGCAGAGGGACACCCGCCCGAAATGAAAAACTGTTTTTT. The chain links TRBV6-5 to TRBJ1-4; D is perhaps TRBD1 (6 bases). The CDR3 is 15 residues long. The ends were cut back, 6 bases at V and 5 bases at J, with 16 bases in the middle. Germline V lookup: CDR1 MNHEY, CDR2 SVGAGI.

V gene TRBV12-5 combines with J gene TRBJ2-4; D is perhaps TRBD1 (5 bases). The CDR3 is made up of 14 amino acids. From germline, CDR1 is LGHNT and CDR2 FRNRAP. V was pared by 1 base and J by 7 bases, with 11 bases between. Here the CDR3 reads CASGLDYPGNIQYF. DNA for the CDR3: TGTGCTAGTGGTTTGGACTACCCAGGGAACATTCAGTACTTC.

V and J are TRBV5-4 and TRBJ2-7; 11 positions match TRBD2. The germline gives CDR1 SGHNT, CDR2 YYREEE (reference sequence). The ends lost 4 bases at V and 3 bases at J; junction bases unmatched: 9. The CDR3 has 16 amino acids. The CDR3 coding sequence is TGTGCCAGCAGCCCTTCTCGACTAGCGGGAAACTACGAGCAGTACTTC. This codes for CASSPSRLAGNYEQYF.

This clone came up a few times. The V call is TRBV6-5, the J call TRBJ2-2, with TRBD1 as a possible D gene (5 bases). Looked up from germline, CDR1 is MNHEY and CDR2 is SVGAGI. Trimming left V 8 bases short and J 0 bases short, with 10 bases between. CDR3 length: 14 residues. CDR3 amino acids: CASAQGPNTGELFF. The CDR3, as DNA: TGTGCCAGCGCCCAGGGTCCGAACACCGGGGAGCTGTTTTTT.

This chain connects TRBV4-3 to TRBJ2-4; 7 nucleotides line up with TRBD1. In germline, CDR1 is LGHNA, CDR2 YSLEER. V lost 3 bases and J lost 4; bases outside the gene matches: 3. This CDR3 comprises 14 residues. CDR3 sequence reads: CASSHGTEKNIQYF. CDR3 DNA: TGCGCCAGCAGCCACGGGACAGAAAAAAACATTCAGTACTTC.

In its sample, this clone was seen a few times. The CDR3 loop is CASSQTRTGGNTGELFF. In DNA, the CDR3 is TGCGCCAGCAGCCAAACCAGGACAGGGGGGAACACCGGGGAGCTGTTTTTT. The chain couples TRBV5-1 to TRBJ2-2; 10 bases are shared with TRBD1. The CDR3 sequence is 17 residues long. V trimming: 4 bases; J trimming: 1 base; junction bases outside the gene matches: 7. The germline V gene encodes CDR1 SGHRS and CDR2 YFSETQ.

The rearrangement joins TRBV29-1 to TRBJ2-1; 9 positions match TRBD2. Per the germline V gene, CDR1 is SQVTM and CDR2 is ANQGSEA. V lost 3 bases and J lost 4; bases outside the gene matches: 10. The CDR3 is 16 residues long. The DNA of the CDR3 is TGCAGCGTTGAGTTGTGGGCGGGAGGGATATACAATGAGCAGTTCTTC. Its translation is CSVELWAGGIYNEQFF.

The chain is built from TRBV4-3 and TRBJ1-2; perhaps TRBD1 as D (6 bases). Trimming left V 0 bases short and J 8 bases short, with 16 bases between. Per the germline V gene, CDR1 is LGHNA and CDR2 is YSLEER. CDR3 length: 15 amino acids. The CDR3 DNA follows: TGCGCCAGCAGCCAAGATGGAGACTACAGGGAAGGCTACACCTTC. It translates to CASSQDGDYREGYTF.

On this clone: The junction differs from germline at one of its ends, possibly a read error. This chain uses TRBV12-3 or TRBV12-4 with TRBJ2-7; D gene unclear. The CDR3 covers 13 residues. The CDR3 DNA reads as TGTGCCAGCAGTTCCACTTATTCCTACGGGCAGTACTTC. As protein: CASSSTYSYGQYF.

CDR3 nucleotides: TGTGCCAGCAGCGCAGGGGGTCCTAACACTGAAGCTTTCTTT. It codes for CASSAGGPNTEAFF. The chain carries TRBV16 and TRBJ1-1; 7 bases align to TRBD1. CDR3 length: 14 residues. Per germline, CDR1 KGHSY and CDR2 FQNENV. The J segment lost 2 bases and the V segment lost 5 bases, leaving 5 bases of the junction unmatched.

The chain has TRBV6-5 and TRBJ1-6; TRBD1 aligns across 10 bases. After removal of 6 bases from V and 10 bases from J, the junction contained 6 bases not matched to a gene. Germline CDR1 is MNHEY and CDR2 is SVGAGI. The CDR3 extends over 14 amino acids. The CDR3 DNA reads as TGTGCCAGCAGGTCCCGGGACAGGGGCTCACCCCTCCACTTT. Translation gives CASRSRDRGSPLHF.

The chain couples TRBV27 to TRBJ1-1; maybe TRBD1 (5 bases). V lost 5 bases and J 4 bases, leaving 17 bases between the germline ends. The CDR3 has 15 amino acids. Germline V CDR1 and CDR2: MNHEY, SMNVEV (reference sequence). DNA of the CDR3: TGTGCCAGCAGTCCCGGCGGGACGGTGGTCACTGAAGCTTTCTTT. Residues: CASSPGGTVVTEAFF.